The 5 T cell receptor beta chains reported below all come from one sample, sequenced in a study of spatial heterogeneity in lung cancer. Findings of the study overall: Higher tumor mutation counts went along with higher counts of expanded intratumoral alpha and beta TCRs.

TCRdb itself ran the 5' RACE reads through MiXCR, one entry per CDR3 protein. This repertoire shows 7,500 to 8,500 distinct CDR3 sequences, 7% found once; its top ten account for approximately 8.1%. The antigens for these receptors are not known. Indicated time point: sample taken at primary tumor resection. Source: lung tumor tissue, taken at surgery. Receptors originate from a male donor with early-stage non-small cell lung cancer.

This clonotype was seen many times. J is TRBJ1-5 and V is TRBV28, with 7 nucleotides matching TRBD1. The V segment lost 5 bases and the J segment 0 bases; nucleotides outside the gene matches: 4. The length of the CDR3 is 15 residues. The germline V gene has CDR1 MDHEN and CDR2 SYDVKM. CDR3 in amino acids: CASSLRGSSNQPQHF. The CDR3 DNA follows: TGTGCCAGCAGTCTCAGGGGGAGTAGCAATCAGCCCCAGCATTTT.

Relative to its sample, this clonotype is medium-sized (0.01 to 0.1%). The rearrangement links TRBV24-1 to TRBJ1-2; TRBD1 matches at 7 bases. The CDR3 runs 13 residues. The germline CDR1 and CDR2 sequences are KGHDR and SFDVKD. The trim removed 6 bases at V and 7 bases at J, leaving 7 bases unmatched. This CDR3 is CATSLGQAGGYTF. CDR3 nucleotides: TGTGCCACCAGTTTAGGACAGGCCGGTGGCTACACCTTC.

This clonotype is judged medium-sized. The gene calls are TRBV20-1 and TRBJ2-6; no definite D call. The germline V gene has CDR1 DFQATT and CDR2 SNEGSKA (reference sequence). Trimming pared 6 bases from V and 2 bases from J, leaving 11 bases between. The CDR3 is made up of 14 amino acids. CDR3 in amino acids: CSAPEAPGANVLTF. In DNA form, the CDR3 reads TGCAGTGCCCCCGAGGCGCCTGGGGCCAACGTCCTGACTTTC.

This clonotype was seen many times. The V and J genes are TRBV27 and TRBJ1-1; no reliable D call. Deletions cut 2 bases from V and 1 base from J, with 11 bases between. This CDR3 contains 15 residues. Germline loops: CDR1 MNHEY, CDR2 SMNVEV (reference sequence). This CDR3 reads CASSLDPAGNTEAFF. As DNA, the CDR3 is TGTGCCAGCAGTTTAGACCCCGCCGGGAACACTGAAGCTTTCTTT.

This clonotype is labeled as medium-sized (0.01 to 0.1%). This chain uses TRBV5-1 with TRBJ1-3; D remains unclear. Germline V gives CDR1 SGHRS, CDR2 YFSETQ. The CDR3 is 16 residues long. V was cut by 0 bases and J by 8 bases, with 18 bases left in between. The CDR3 bases are TGCGCCAGCAGCTTGGTCGGGAGGATGCCGGTTGACACCATATATTTT. As protein: CASSLVGRMPVDTIYF.